Here is one T cell receptor (beta chain) with its context. Patients in Seattle were enrolled during active infection, then followed longitudinally. The source of the sample is a study of blood T cell repertoires in COVID-19. Turning to the study itself: The United States, Italy and Spain supplied acute and convalescent COVID-19 samples.

TCRdb's table, derived via immunoSEQ multiplex PCR, lists solely in-frame clones and lacks some. The sample consists of about 62,000 clones, around 87% of them appearing once. Germline CDR1 is LNHDA and CDR2 is SQIVND (reference sequence). This CDR3 is 13 amino acids long. V lost 7 bases to trimming and J lost 10 bases, with 16 bases between them. The V gene is TRBV19, the J gene TRBJ1-4; D might be TRBD1 (6 bases). Sequenced material: peripheral blood. This sequence originates from a woman aged 60-70 years with COVID-19, enrolled during active disease. The CDR3 is CASTIRTVGKLFF. CDR3 DNA sequence: TGTGCCAGTACCATTCGGACAGTTGGAAAACTGTTTTTT.